Here is one TCR beta chain with its context. Evenly divided among several immunoSEQ plates was the genomic DNA of each subset. Sequencing used immunoSEQ multiplex PCR; TCRdb keeps in-frame clones, though not all of them. The sample holds millions of clones; roughly 94% are singletons and the top ten take under 0.15%. The data were obtained in a study of shared clonotypes between healthy human individuals. The CDR3 loop spans 13 amino acids. Germline V CDR1 and CDR2: LNHDA, SQIVND (reference sequence). V gave up 5 bases and J gave up 3 bases, with 10 bases separating them. The TCR originated in a man between 18 and 35 years old in good health. The chain links TRBV19 to TRBJ1-2, with D perhaps matching TRBD1 (5 bases). The sequenced sample was naive CD4+ T cells sorted from blood. Subset defined: CD45RA+ positively selected. CDR3 sequence reads: CASSHDRDYGYTF. The CDR3 DNA reads TGTGCCAGTAGTCACGACAGAGACTATGGCTACACCTTC.